Below, 13 T cell receptor beta chains from the same sample are listed, as sequenced in a study of human T cells and chemical hapten exposure. TCRdb reprocessed the RACE reads with MiXCR, giving one entry per CDR3 protein. Among approximately 320,000 distinct CDR3 sequences listed, around 5.5% were seen once. Time point described: pre-sensitization, week 0. As for treatment: therapeutic diphenylcyclopropenone sensitization with weekly scalp DPC. The sample in question was whole blood, obtained in connection with sensitization to the hapten diphenylcyclopropenone (DPC). Receptors were obtained from a woman younger than 30 with alopecia areata. Some clones in this sample may be carry-over from other donors' samples.

This clonotype was recorded a few times. The chain links TRBV6-6 to TRBJ1-1; D uncertain. CDR1 and CDR2 from the germline V gene are MNHNY and SVGAGI (reference sequence). The CDR3 consists of 14 residues. The V gene lost 5 bases and the J gene lost 4 bases, with 14 bases spanning the gap. This CDR3 is CASSGELRVTEAFF. CDR3 DNA sequence: TGTGCCAGCAGTGGTGAACTGCGGGTCACTGAAGCTTTCTTT.

This clonotype was counted a few times. This rearrangement joins TRBV12-3 or TRBV12-4 to TRBJ1-3, with D unresolved. The germline V and J ends were trimmed by 6 bases and 4 bases, with 19 bases remaining between them. The CDR3 spans 16 residues. This chain's CDR3 is CASRAPASRSGNTIYF. The CDR3 DNA follows: TGTGCCAGCAGAGCTCCAGCCAGCCGCTCCGGAAACACCATATATTTT.

The rearrangement joins TRBV11-2 to TRBJ2-5; D is perhaps TRBD1 or TRBD2 (5 bases each). V shed 6 bases and J shed 5 bases, with 22 bases lying between them. CDR1 and CDR2 (germline): SGHAT, FQNNGV. The CDR3 has 16 amino acids. In DNA form, the CDR3 reads TGTGCCAGCAGTCGTTCCCCGCCGAGGGGCCGGGAGACCCAGTACTTC. Amino acid sequence: CASSRSPPRGRETQYF.

This clonotype was seen many times. The chain combines TRBV5-5 with TRBJ2-7; TRBD1 is a possible D gene (6 bases). There are 12 residues in the CDR3. CDR1 and CDR2 from the germline V gene are SGHKS and YYEKEE (reference sequence). The germline V and J ends were trimmed by 4 bases and 5 bases, with 10 bases remaining between them. Written as DNA, the CDR3 is TGTGCCAGCAGCCCGGACAGCCACGAGCAGTACTTC. It is translated as CASSPDSHEQYF.

This chain joins TRBV12-3 or TRBV12-4 and TRBJ2-7; 10 bases fit TRBD1. Losses at the gene ends were 3 bases for V and 5 bases for J; bases not matched to a gene: 7. CDR3 length: 15 amino acids. CDR3 sequence: CASSFQSGTGDEQYF. The DNA for the CDR3 is TGTGCCAGCAGTTTTCAGAGCGGGACAGGGGACGAGCAGTACTTC.

The chain is built from TRBV18 and TRBJ1-2; D might be TRBD1 (6 bases). This CDR3 has 15 residues. Trimming shortened V by 3 bases and J by 13 bases, and 24 bases separated the two germline ends. Per germline, CDR1 KGHSH and CDR2 LQKENI. The CDR3 coding sequence is TGTGCCAGCTCACCTCTTTCCCCGGGGGACACATGGCCCACCTTC. It is translated as CASSPLSPGDTWPTF.

This sequence joins TRBV7-6 and TRBJ2-7; 8 bases fit TRBD2. CDR1 is SGHVS, CDR2 FNYEAQ, per germline. After removal of 2 bases from V and 3 bases from J, the junction contained 3 bases not matched to a gene. The CDR3 is made up of 14 amino acids. The CDR3 DNA follows: TGTGCCAGCAGCTTATTTAGCGGGGACTACGAGCAGTACTTC. Its protein product is CASSLFSGDYEQYF.

This clonotype occurred many times. The rearrangement links TRBV5-1 to TRBJ1-1, with D hard to call. The CDR3 has 13 amino acids. Trimming stripped 4 bases from V and 2 bases from J, with 9 bases between. CDR1 is SGHRS and CDR2 is YFSETQ in the germline V gene. The CDR3 DNA reads TGCGCCAGCAGCCCTACAGATAACACTGAAGCTTTCTTT. Translation: CASSPTDNTEAFF.

This clonotype was counted ten times or more. This chain joins TRBV20-1 and TRBJ1-2, with a tentative D call TRBD1 (5 bases). The length of the CDR3 is 16 residues. The germline CDR1 and CDR2 sequences are DFQATT and SNEGSKA (reference sequence). Trimming left V 2 bases short and J 0 bases short, with 16 bases between. Here the CDR3 DNA reads TGCAGTGCTAGATCGGAGAGGGGAAGAGCTAACTATGGCTACACCTTC. Translating gives CSARSERGRANYGYTF.

This clonotype has a count of ten or more. The rearrangement uses TRBV27 and TRBJ2-1; either TRBD1 or TRBD2 may supply D (5 bases each). V dropped 0 bases and J dropped 6 bases, with 12 bases sitting between them. This CDR3 has 15 amino acids. Germline V CDR1 and CDR2: MNHEY, SMNVEV (reference sequence). The chain's CDR3 is CASSLSIPGGNEQFF. In DNA, the CDR3 is TGTGCCAGCAGTTTATCGATACCTGGGGGCAATGAGCAGTTCTTC.

The sample holds many counts of this clonotype. This CDR3 reads CSALGQEDTEAFF. The DNA of the CDR3 is TGCAGTGCGCTGGGACAGGAAGACACTGAAGCTTTCTTT. The genes are TRBV20-1 and TRBJ1-1; TRBD1 aligns across 8 bases. The CDR3 loop spans 13 amino acids. Per the germline V gene, CDR1 is DFQATT and CDR2 is SNEGSKA (reference sequence). J gave up 3 bases and V 6 bases, and 6 bases lay outside the gene matches.

The V call is TRBV18, the J call TRBJ2-1; D gene ambiguous. The CDR3 runs to 13 residues. Germline loops: CDR1 KGHSH, CDR2 LQKENI. Trimming took off 3 bases at V and 4 bases at J, with 7 bases between the two ends. Here the CDR3 reads CASSPNQYNEQFF. DNA for the CDR3: TGTGCCAGCTCACCGAATCAGTACAATGAGCAGTTCTTC.

This clonotype showed up just a few times. The chain employs TRBV24-1 and TRBJ2-3, with 8 nucleotides matching TRBD2. The ends lost 2 bases at V and 1 base at J; junction bases unmatched: 4. This CDR3 has 16 amino acids. Germline V lookup: CDR1 KGHDR, CDR2 SFDVKD. The CDR3 bases are TGTGCCACCAGTGATTCACCGGGGGGGGGCACAGATACGCAGTATTTT. Its protein is CATSDSPGGGTDTQYF.